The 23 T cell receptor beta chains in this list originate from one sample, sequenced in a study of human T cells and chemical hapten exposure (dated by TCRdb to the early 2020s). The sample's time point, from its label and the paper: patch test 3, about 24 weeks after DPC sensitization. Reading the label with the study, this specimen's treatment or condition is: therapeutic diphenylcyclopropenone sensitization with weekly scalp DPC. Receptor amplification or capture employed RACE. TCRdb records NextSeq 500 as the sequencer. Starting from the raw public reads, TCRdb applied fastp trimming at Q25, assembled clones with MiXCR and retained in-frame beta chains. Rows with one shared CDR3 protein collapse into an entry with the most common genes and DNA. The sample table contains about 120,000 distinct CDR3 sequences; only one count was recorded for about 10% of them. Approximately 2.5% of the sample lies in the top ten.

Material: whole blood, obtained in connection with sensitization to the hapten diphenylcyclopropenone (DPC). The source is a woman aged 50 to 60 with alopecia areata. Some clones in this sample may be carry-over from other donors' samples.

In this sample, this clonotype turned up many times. CDR3 in DNA: TGTGCCATCAGTGAATCCGACGGGAGTTTCGATACGCAGTATTTT. Translation: CAISESDGSFDTQYF. The chain carries TRBV10-3 and TRBJ2-3; the D gene is possibly TRBD2 (6 bases). CDR3 length equals 15 residues. Germline-derived CDR1 and CDR2 are ENHRY and SYGVKD. The V gene lost 3 bases and the J gene lost 6 bases, with 16 bases spanning the gap.

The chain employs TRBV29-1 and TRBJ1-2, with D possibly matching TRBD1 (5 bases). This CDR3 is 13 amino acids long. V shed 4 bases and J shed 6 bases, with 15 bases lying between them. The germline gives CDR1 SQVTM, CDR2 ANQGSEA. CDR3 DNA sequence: TGCAGCGTTGGGGGAGGCCGGGGGGATGGCTACACCTTC. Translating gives CSVGGGRGDGYTF.

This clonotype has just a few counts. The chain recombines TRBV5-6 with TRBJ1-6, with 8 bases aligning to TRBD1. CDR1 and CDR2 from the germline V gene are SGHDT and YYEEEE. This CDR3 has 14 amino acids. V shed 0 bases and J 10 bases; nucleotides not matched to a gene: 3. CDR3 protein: CASSLGTGMSPLHF. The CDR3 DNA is TGTGCCAGCAGCTTGGGGACAGGGATGTCACCCCTCCACTTT.

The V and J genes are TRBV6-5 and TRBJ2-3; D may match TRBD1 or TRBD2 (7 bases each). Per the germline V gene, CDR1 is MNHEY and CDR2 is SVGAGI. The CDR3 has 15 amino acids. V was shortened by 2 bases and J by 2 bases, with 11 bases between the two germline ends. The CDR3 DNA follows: TGTGCCAGCAGTTACCAGGGGGGGTCCACAGATACGCAGTATTTT. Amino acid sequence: CASSYQGGSTDTQYF.

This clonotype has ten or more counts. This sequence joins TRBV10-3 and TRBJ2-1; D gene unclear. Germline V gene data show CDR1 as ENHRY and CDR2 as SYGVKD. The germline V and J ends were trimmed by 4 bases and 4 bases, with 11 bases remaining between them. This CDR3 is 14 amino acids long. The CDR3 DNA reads TGTGCCATCAGTGGAATTTGGTCTTACAATGAGCAGTTCTTC. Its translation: CAISGIWSYNEQFF.

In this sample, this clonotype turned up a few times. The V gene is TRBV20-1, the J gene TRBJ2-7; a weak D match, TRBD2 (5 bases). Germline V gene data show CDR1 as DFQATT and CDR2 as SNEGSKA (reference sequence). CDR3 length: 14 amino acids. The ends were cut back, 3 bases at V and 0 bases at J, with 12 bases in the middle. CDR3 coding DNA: TGCAGTGCTAGGTCGTTACTAGACTCCTACGAGCAGTACTTC. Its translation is CSARSLLDSYEQYF.

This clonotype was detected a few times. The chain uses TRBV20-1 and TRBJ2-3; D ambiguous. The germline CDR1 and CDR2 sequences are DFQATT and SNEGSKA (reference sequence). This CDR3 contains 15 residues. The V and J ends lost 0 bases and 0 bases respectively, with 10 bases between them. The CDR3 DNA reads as TGCAGTGCTAGAGATCAATTGGGGAGCACAGATACGCAGTATTTT. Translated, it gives CSARDQLGSTDTQYF.

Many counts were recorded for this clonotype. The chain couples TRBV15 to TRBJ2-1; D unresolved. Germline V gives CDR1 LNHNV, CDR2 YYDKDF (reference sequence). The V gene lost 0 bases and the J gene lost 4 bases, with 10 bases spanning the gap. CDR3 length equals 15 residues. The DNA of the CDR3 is TGTGCCACCAGCAGAGATAAGACGGAGTACAATGAGCAGTTCTTC. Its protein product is CATSRDKTEYNEQFF.

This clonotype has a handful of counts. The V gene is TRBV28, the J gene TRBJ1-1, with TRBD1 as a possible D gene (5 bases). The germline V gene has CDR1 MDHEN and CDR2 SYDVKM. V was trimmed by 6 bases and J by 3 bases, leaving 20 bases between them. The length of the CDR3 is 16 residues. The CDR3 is CASSPWTGLGDTEAFF. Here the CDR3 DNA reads TGTGCCAGCAGCCCCTGGACGGGGCTCGGTGACACTGAAGCTTTCTTT.

CDR3 sequence (DNA): TGCAGTGCTAGGTCGGGGACAGAGTATTCACCCCTCCACTTT. Translated: CSARSGTEYSPLHF. This chain connects TRBV20-1 to TRBJ1-6; TRBD1 matches at 7 bases. In germline, CDR1 is DFQATT, CDR2 SNEGSKA (reference sequence). The CDR3 length is 14 residues. The V segment lost 3 bases and the J segment 8 bases; nucleotides outside the gene matches: 7.

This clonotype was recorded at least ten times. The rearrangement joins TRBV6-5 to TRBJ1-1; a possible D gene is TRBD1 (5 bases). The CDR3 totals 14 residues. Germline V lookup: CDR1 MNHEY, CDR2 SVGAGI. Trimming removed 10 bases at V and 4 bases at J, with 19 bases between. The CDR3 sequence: CATFLRGGSTEAFF. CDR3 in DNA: TGTGCCACTTTCTTGCGGGGCGGGAGCACTGAAGCTTTCTTT.

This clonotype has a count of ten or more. The CDR3 sequence: CASSEFRSRQSYGYTF. The CDR3 coding sequence is TGTGCCAGCAGTGAATTTAGATCGAGGCAGTCCTATGGCTACACCTTC. The V gene is TRBV25-1, the J gene TRBJ1-2; D gene ambiguous. V was clipped by 1 base and J by 4 bases, with 16 bases between them. Germline CDR1 MGHDK, CDR2 SYGVNS. This CDR3 region has 16 residues.

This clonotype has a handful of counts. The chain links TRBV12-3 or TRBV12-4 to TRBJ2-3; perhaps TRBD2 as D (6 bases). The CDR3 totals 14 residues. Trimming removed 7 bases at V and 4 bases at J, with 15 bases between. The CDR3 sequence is CASTPGVEADTQYF. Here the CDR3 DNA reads TGTGCCAGCACCCCGGGAGTTGAGGCAGATACGCAGTATTTT.

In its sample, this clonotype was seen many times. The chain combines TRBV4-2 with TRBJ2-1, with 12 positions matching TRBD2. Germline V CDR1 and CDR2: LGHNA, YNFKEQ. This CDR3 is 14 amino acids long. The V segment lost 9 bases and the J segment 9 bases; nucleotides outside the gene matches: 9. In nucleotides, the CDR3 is TGTGCCAGTCGGGCTAGCGGGAGGGCCGGTGAGCAGTTCTTC. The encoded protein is CASRASGRAGEQFF.

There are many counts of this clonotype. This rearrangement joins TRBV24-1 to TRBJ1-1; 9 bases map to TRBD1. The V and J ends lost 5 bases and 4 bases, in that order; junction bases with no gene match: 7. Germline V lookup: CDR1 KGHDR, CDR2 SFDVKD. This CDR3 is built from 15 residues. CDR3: CATSAPGQGGTEAFF. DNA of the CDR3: TGTGCCACCAGTGCCCCGGGACAGGGTGGCACTGAAGCTTTCTTT.

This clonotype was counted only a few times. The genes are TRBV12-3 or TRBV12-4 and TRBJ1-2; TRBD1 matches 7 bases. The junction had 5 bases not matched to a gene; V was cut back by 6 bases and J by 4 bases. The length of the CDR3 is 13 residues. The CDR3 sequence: CASSPTGSYGYTF. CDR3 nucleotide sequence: TGTGCCAGCAGCCCGACAGGGTCCTATGGCTACACCTTC.

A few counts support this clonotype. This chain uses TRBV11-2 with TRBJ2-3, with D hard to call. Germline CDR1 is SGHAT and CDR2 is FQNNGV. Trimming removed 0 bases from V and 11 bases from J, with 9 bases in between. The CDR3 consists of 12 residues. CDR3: CASSLDRAGQYF. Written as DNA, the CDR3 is TGTGCCAGCAGCTTAGATCGGGCAGGGCAGTATTTT. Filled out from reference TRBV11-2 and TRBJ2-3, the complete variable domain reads EAGVAQSPRYKIIEKRQSVAFWCNPISGHATLYWYQQILGQGPKLLIQFQNNGVVDDSQLPKDRFSAERLKGVDSTLKIQPAKLEDSAVYLCASSLDRAGQYFGPGTRLTVL.

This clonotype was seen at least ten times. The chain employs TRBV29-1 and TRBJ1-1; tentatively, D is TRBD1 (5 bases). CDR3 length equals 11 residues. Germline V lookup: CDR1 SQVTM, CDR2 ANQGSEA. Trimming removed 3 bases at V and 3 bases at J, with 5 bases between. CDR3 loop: CSVDRDTEAFF. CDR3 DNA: TGCAGCGTTGACAGGGACACTGAAGCTTTCTTT.

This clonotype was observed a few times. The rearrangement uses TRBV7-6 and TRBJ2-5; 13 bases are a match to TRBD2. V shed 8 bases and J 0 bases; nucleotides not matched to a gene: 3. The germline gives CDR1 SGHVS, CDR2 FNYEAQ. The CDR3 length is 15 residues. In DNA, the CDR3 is TGTGCCAGCCAGACTAGCGGGGGGTACCAAGAGACCCAGTACTTC. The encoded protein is CASQTSGGYQETQYF. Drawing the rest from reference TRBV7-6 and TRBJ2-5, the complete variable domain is GAGVSQSPRYKVTKRGQDVALRCDPISGHVSLYWYRQALGQGPEFLTYFNYEAQQDKSGLPNDRFSAERPEGSISTLTIQRTEQRDSAMYRCASQTSGGYQETQYFGPGTRLLVL.

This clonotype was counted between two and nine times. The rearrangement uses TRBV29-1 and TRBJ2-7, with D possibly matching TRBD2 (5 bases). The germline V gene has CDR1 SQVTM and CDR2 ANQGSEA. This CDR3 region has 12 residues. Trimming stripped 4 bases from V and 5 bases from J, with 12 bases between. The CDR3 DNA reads TGCAGCGTTGCGGTAGTCGGGAACGAGCAGTACTTC. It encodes CSVAVVGNEQYF.

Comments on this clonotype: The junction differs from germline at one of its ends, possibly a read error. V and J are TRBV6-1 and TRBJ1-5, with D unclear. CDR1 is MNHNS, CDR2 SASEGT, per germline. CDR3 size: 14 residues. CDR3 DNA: TGTGCCAGCAGTGGGGTAACTCGCAATCAGCCCCAGAATTTT. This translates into CASSGVTRNQPQNF.

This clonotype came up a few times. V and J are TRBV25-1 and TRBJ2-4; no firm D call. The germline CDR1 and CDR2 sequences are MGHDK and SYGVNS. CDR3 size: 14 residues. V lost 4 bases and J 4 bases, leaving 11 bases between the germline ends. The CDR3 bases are TGTGCCAGCAGTGCGCCGAACCTAAAAAACATTCAGTACTTC. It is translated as CASSAPNLKNIQYF. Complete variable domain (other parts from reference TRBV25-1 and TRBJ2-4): EADIYQTPRYLVIGTGKKITLECSQTMGHDKMYWYQQDPGMELHLIHYSYGVNSTEKGDLSSESTVSRIRTEHFPLTLESARPSHTSQYLCASSAPNLKNIQYFGAGTRLSVL.

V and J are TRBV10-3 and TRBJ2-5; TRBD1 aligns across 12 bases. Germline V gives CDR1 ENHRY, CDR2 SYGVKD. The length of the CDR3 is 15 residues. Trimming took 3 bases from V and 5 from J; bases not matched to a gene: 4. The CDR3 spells CAISDSGTGGETQYF. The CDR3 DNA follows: TGTGCCATCAGTGATTCCGGGACAGGGGGCGAGACCCAGTACTTC.